The 31 T cell receptor beta chains given below trace back to one sample, sequenced in a study of blood T cells in healthy people across ages. Next came a second PCR, run for about 7 to 12 cycles, which used a sample-barcoded 5' primer along with a J-beta primer mix. Each CDR3 protein is one row after TCRdb ran MiXCR on the 5' RACE reads. The data contain about 930,000 distinct CDR3 sequences, 29% of them singletons. The sample was also linked to a second study, of T cells of mothers and their children.

Material for sequencing was blood. Receptor source: a woman between 40 and 50 years old in good health.

A few counts support this clonotype. The gene calls are TRBV11-2 and TRBJ2-5; the match to TRBD1 covers 7 bases. The CDR3 sequence is 16 residues long. Germline CDR1 is SGHAT and CDR2 is FQNNGV. Trimming removed 5 bases from V and 1 base from J; junction bases left unmatched: 10. The CDR3 DNA sequence: TGTGCCAGCAGCCCCCACAGGGGACGGGGCCAAGAGACCCAGTACTTC. Translation: CASSPHRGRGQETQYF.

The table lists this clonotype with many counts. The chain employs TRBV13 and TRBJ2-7, with D unclear. Germline CDR1 reads PRHDT; CDR2 reads FYEKMQ (reference sequence). This CDR3 has 15 residues. Trimming pared 0 bases from V and 3 bases from J, leaving 12 bases between. The CDR3 DNA follows: TGTGCCAGCAGCTTAGGCAGCCGCAGAAACTACGAGCAGTACTTC. Protein sequence: CASSLGSRRNYEQYF.

V is TRBV6-5 and J is TRBJ2-1; 7 nucleotides line up with TRBD2. The V and J ends lost 6 bases and 4 bases, in that order; junction bases with no gene match: 9. The germline V gene encodes CDR1 MNHEY and CDR2 SVGAGI. The CDR3 extends over 15 amino acids. The CDR3 DNA reads as TGTGCCAGCAGGCCCTCGTGGGGGGGTTACAATGAGCAGTTCTTC. Translation gives CASRPSWGGYNEQFF.

This clonotype was seen a handful of times. The chain combines TRBV4-1 with TRBJ2-4; 7 positions match TRBD1. The end of the DNA aligns better with TRBJ2-7, so the J call may be wrong. This CDR3 comprises 15 residues. Germline assignment: CDR1 MGHRA and CDR2 YSYEKL. CDR3 protein: CASSGLFEGADEQYF. CDR3 DNA sequence: TGCGCCAGCAGCGGTTTGTTCGAGGGGGCGGACGAGCAGTACTTC.

The chain is built from TRBV4-1 and TRBJ2-3; 9 nucleotides align to TRBD2. V shed 1 base, J shed 6 bases, and the junction held 11 bases outside the gene matches. Germline V gene sequence: CDR1 MGHRA, CDR2 YSYEKL. The CDR3 sequence is 17 residues long. The CDR3 coding sequence is TGCGCCAGCAGCCAAGGGTATAGCGGGGGATTTGTCGATACGCAGTATTTT. Amino acid sequence: CASSQGYSGGFVDTQYF.

The CDR3 DNA follows: TGCGCCAGCAGCTCCAGTCCGGGACAGAACAACTATGGCTACACCTTC. This codes for CASSSSPGQNNYGYTF. The rearrangement joins TRBV5-1 to TRBJ1-2; 7 positions match TRBD1. Per germline, CDR1 SGHRS and CDR2 YFSETQ. The CDR3 extends over 16 amino acids. The V segment lost 3 bases and the J segment 2 bases; nucleotides outside the gene matches: 10.

V is TRBV18 and J is TRBJ2-7; 10 bases align to TRBD1. The CDR3 covers 15 residues. V was pared by 4 bases and J by 3 bases, with 6 bases of the junction left unmatched. From germline, CDR1 is KGHSH and CDR2 LQKENI. Written as DNA, the CDR3 is TGTGCCAGCTCACGGGGGGGACAGGGGTGCTACGAGCAGTACTTC. It translates to CASSRGGQGCYEQYF.

CDR3 DNA sequence: TGTGCCAGCAGCCCATTCGGGGCCCCAAGCACAGATACGCAGTATTTT. Protein: CASSPFGAPSTDTQYF. The rearrangement joins TRBV7-2 to TRBJ2-3; either TRBD1 or TRBD2 may supply D (5 bases each). Trimming took 5 bases from V and 0 from J, leaving 15 bases between them. CDR3 size: 16 residues. CDR1 is SGHTA and CDR2 is FQGNSA in the germline V gene.

The J gene is TRBJ2-3, the V gene TRBV6-8, with TRBD2 matching 10 bases. Germline lookup yields CDR1 MNHGY and CDR2 SAAAGT. The CDR3 is 14 amino acids. The V and J ends lost 6 bases and 4 bases, in that order; junction bases with no gene match: 4. The CDR3, as DNA: TGTGCCAGCAGATCTAGCGGGGGCTCAGATACGCAGTATTTT. Protein sequence: CASRSSGGSDTQYF.

CDR3 sequence (DNA): TGTGCCAGCAGCCCCAAGGGGATCCCTAACTATGGCTACACCTTC. It codes for CASSPKGIPNYGYTF. The J gene is TRBJ1-2, the V gene TRBV7-2; D may be TRBD1 (5 bases). Germline-derived CDR1 and CDR2 are SGHTA and FQGNSA. CDR3 length equals 15 residues. Trimming cost V 5 bases and J 0 bases, with 13 bases left between them.

In its sample, this clonotype was seen a few times. The J gene is TRBJ1-5, the V gene TRBV3-1, with D possibly TRBD1 on 5 matching bases. The V end lost 0 bases, the J end lost 3 bases, and 18 bases lay between the germline ends. Germline V gene data show CDR1 as LGHDT and CDR2 as YNNKEL (reference sequence). This CDR3 is 18 amino acids long. The CDR3 reads CASSQDPAGTRSNQPQHF. The CDR3 DNA sequence: TGTGCCAGCAGCCAAGATCCGGCAGGGACGAGGTCCAATCAGCCCCAGCATTTT.

The V and J genes are TRBV7-2 and TRBJ1-1; 8 nucleotides line up with TRBD1. After removal of 1 base from V and 4 bases from J, the junction contained 8 bases not matched to a gene. CDR3 length equals 16 residues. CDR1 SGHTA and CDR2 FQGNSA come from the germline V gene. The DNA of the CDR3 is TGTGCCAGCAGCTTAGGGGCAGGGGGCGCGGGCACTGAAGCTTTCTTT. This codes for CASSLGAGGAGTEAFF.

This clonotype has a count of ten or more. V and J are TRBV24-1 and TRBJ2-1, with D hard to call. V lost 7 bases and J 4 bases, leaving 10 bases between the germline ends. The CDR3 is 13 residues long. Germline V gene lookup returns CDR1 KGHDR and CDR2 SFDVKD. CDR3 in DNA: TGTGCCACCAGCCCCTTTGGGTACAATGAGCAGTTCTTC. Protein product: CATSPFGYNEQFF.

This sequence joins TRBV24-1 and TRBJ1-2; 7 bases are a match to TRBD1. Trimming took 2 bases from V and 6 from J; bases not matched to a gene: 5. This CDR3 region has 14 residues. CDR1 and CDR2 from the germline V gene are KGHDR and SFDVKD. CDR3 residues: CATSDWTGTHGYTF. The CDR3, as DNA: TGTGCCACCAGTGATTGGACAGGCACGCATGGCTACACCTTC.

The rearrangement uses TRBV5-1 and TRBJ1-1; perhaps TRBD1 as D (5 bases). Trimming left V 7 bases short and J 2 bases short, with 15 bases between. The germline CDR1 and CDR2 sequences are SGHRS and YFSETQ. The CDR3 totals 14 residues. In DNA form, the CDR3 reads TGCGCCAGCGGAAAGGGCAGGGAAAACACTGAAGCTTTCTTT. It yields the protein CASGKGRENTEAFF.

This clonotype was detected only a few times. This sequence joins TRBV20-1 and TRBJ1-5; 9 bases agree with TRBD1. CDR3 length: 16 residues. Germline V lookup: CDR1 DFQATT, CDR2 SNEGSKA (reference sequence). Trimming at V came to 3 bases and at J to 3 bases, leaving 9 bases not matched to a gene. CDR3 DNA: TGCAGTGCTAGGAACGAGGGACAGGGTTACAATCAGCCCCAGCATTTT. This gives the protein CSARNEGQGYNQPQHF.

This sequence joins TRBV28 and TRBJ1-1; D ambiguous. Germline values: CDR1 MDHEN, CDR2 SYDVKM. Trimming removed 6 bases at V and 4 bases at J, with 9 bases between. CDR3 length equals 12 residues. This CDR3 is CASRILGTEAFF. Here the CDR3 DNA reads TGTGCCAGCAGGATCCTCGGCACTGAAGCTTTCTTT. Full variable domain (rest looked up from reference TRBV28 and TRBJ1-1): DVKVTQSSRYLVKRTGEKVFLECVQDMDHENMFWYRQDPGLGLRLIYFSYDVKMKEKGDIPEGYSVSREKKERFSLILESASTNQTSMYLCASRILGTEAFFGQGTRLTVV.

This clonotype was seen only a few times. A clone one base away is much larger, so this may be a read error. This CDR3 is CAISEPLAGPGGEQFF. The CDR3 region has the DNA TGTGCCATCAGTGAGCCTCTAGCGGGGCCCGGCGGTGAGCAGTTCTTC. This chain links TRBV10-3 with TRBJ2-1; TRBD2 agrees at 9 bases. The CDR3 spans 16 residues. J was trimmed by 9 bases and V by 2 bases; bases with no gene match: 11. Germline CDR1 ENHRY, CDR2 SYGVKD.

This clonotype was observed a handful of times. The gene calls are TRBV9 and TRBJ1-2; 7 bases are a match to TRBD1. The CDR3 is made up of 15 amino acids. Germline V gives CDR1 SGDLS, CDR2 YYNGEE. V shed 2 bases and J 4 bases; nucleotides not matched to a gene: 8. The CDR3 spells CASSVSGTASYGYTF. In DNA form, the CDR3 reads TGTGCCAGCAGCGTGTCAGGGACAGCCTCCTATGGCTACACCTTC. Drawing the rest from reference TRBV9 and TRBJ1-2, the complete variable domain is DSGVTQTPKHLITATGQRVTLRCSPRSGDLSVYWYQQSLDQGLQFLIQYYNGEERAKGNILERFSAQQFPDLHSELNLSSLELGDSALYFCASSVSGTASYGYTFGSGTRLTVV.

V is TRBV12-3 or TRBV12-4 and J is TRBJ2-3, with TRBD2 matching 8 bases. V gave up 3 bases and J gave up 4 bases; unmatched junction bases: 6. There are 15 residues in the CDR3. This CDR3 is CASSFGRVMPDTQYF. The DNA of the CDR3 is TGTGCCAGCAGTTTCGGGAGGGTGATGCCAGATACGCAGTATTTT.

In its sample, this clonotype was seen many times. The chain uses TRBV5-1 and TRBJ2-4; 7 bases fit TRBD2. The V segment lost 3 bases and the J segment 0 bases; nucleotides outside the gene matches: 6. The CDR3 extends over 16 amino acids. Germline V CDR1 and CDR2: SGHRS, YFSETQ. The CDR3 DNA sequence: TGCGCCAGCAGCTCACAGCGGGGCGGAGCCAAAAACATTCAGTACTTC. It encodes CASSSQRGGAKNIQYF.

The chain carries TRBV7-2 and TRBJ2-3; 8 bases fit TRBD2. Germline CDR1 and CDR2: SGHTA and FQGNSA. The CDR3 has 18 amino acids. Losses at the gene ends were 1 base for V and 2 bases for J; bases not matched to a gene: 11. This CDR3 reads CASSLGDGGALYTDTQYF. The CDR3 DNA follows: TGTGCCAGCAGCTTAGGAGACGGGGGGGCTCTGTACACAGATACGCAGTATTTT.

The sample holds a few counts of this clonotype. At one end the junction does not follow the germline gene, possibly because of a read error. The chain couples TRBV4-3 to TRBJ2-7, with TRBD1 as a possible D gene (5 bases). Germline CDR1 LGHNA, CDR2 YSLEER. The CDR3 runs 16 residues. CDR3 amino acids: CASSQDLGVLSYGQYF. As DNA, the CDR3 is TGCGCCAGCAGCCAAGATTTAGGGGTGTTATCCTACGGGCAGTACTTC.

Ten or more counts support this clonotype. The CDR3 reads CASMAGGYGYTF. DNA for the CDR3: TGTGCCAGCATGGCAGGGGGCTATGGCTACACCTTC. The rearrangement links TRBV6-1 to TRBJ1-2; 7 bases align to TRBD1. Per germline, CDR1 MNHNS and CDR2 SASEGT. The CDR3 is made up of 12 amino acids. Trimming at V came to 7 bases and at J to 4 bases, leaving 3 bases not matched to a gene.

This chain links TRBV28 with TRBJ2-4; D perhaps matches TRBD1 (6 bases). CDR1 and CDR2 from the germline V gene are MDHEN and SYDVKM. The CDR3 spans 14 residues. Deletions cut 3 bases from V and 7 bases from J, with 13 bases between. The CDR3 is CASSFWAGENIQYF. The CDR3 DNA follows: TGTGCCAGCAGTTTTTGGGCAGGGGAGAACATTCAGTACTTC.

This clonotype was picked up a small number of times. The chain is built from TRBV6-1 and TRBJ1-1; D is unclear. The CDR3 extends over 11 amino acids. Trimming removed 7 bases at V and 5 bases at J, with 8 bases between. The germline CDR1 and CDR2 sequences are MNHNS and SASEGT. The CDR3 bases are TGTGCCAGCACTATGGGGACTGAAGCTTTCTTT. Protein: CASTMGTEAFF.

This CDR3 is CATSRDPGQQETQYF. CDR3 in DNA: TGTGCCACCAGCAGAGATCCGGGACAGCAAGAGACCCAGTACTTC. The rearrangement joins TRBV15 to TRBJ2-5; 7 positions match TRBD1. This CDR3 has 15 amino acids. Germline V CDR1 and CDR2: LNHNV, YYDKDF (reference sequence). The V and J ends lost 0 bases and 2 bases, in that order; junction bases with no gene match: 3.

The chain couples TRBV7-2 to TRBJ1-4; the match to TRBD1 covers 10 bases. With V trimmed by 5 bases and J by 8 bases, 2 bases remained unmatched. The CDR3 covers 13 residues. Germline CDR1 SGHTA, CDR2 FQGNSA. DNA for the CDR3: TGTGCCAGCAGCAAGGGACAGGGGGAAAAACTGTTTTTT. Translation: CASSKGQGEKLFF.

To note about this clonotype: A read error may explain this, as a much larger clone is one base away. This sequence joins TRBV20-1 and TRBJ2-5, with 7 bases matching TRBD2. The trim removed 6 bases at V and 11 bases at J, leaving 12 bases unmatched. The germline V gene has CDR1 DFQATT and CDR2 SNEGSKA (reference sequence). The length of the CDR3 is 12 residues. CDR3 coding DNA: TGCAGTGCAGAACTAGCGATCAATGAGCAGTACTTC. Its protein product is CSAELAINEQYF.

This chain joins TRBV5-1 and TRBJ1-1; 8 bases line up with TRBD1. In germline, CDR1 is SGHRS, CDR2 YFSETQ. V dropped 4 bases and J dropped 6; count of bases not matched to a gene: 8. CDR3 length equals 14 residues. Here the CDR3 DNA reads TGCGCCAGCAGCCCCCGGACAGGGTGGGCTGAAGCTTTCTTT. Translated: CASSPRTGWAEAFF. Together with reference TRBV5-1 and TRBJ1-1, the CDR3 gives the full variable domain: KAGVTQTPRYLIKTRGQQVTLSCSPISGHRSVSWYQQTPGQGLQFLFEYFSETQRNKGNFPGRFSGRQFSNSRSEMNVSTLELGDSALYLCASSPRTGWAEAFFGQGTRLTVV.

Comments on this clonotype: It may be a read error: a sequence one base away is much more abundant. This chain connects TRBV9 to TRBJ2-3; 7 bases are shared with TRBD1. CDR1 is SGDLS and CDR2 is YYNGEE in the germline V gene. The CDR3 has 16 residues. V lost 7 bases, J lost 1 base, and 12 bases stayed unmatched. CDR3: CASGAQQGIRTDTQYF. In DNA, the CDR3 is TGTGCCAGCGGCGCACAACAGGGGATTCGCACAGATACGCAGTATTTT.